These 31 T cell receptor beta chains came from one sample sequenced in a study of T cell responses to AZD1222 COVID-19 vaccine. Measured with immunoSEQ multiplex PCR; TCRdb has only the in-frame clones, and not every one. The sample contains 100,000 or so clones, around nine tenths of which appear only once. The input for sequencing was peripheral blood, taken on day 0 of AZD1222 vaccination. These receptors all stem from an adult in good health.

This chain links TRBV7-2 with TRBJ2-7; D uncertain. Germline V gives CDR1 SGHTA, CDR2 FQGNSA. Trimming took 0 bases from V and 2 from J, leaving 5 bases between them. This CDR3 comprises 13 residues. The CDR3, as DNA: TGTGCCAGCAGCTTAGCTCAAACCTACGAGCAGTACTTC. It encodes CASSLAQTYEQYF. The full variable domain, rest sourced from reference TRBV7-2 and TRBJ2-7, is GAGVSQSPSNKVTEKGKDVELRCDPISGHTALYWYRQSLGQGLEFLIYFQGNSAPDKSGLPSDRFSAERTGGSVSTLTIQRTQQEDSAVYLCASSLAQTYEQYFGPGTRLTVT.

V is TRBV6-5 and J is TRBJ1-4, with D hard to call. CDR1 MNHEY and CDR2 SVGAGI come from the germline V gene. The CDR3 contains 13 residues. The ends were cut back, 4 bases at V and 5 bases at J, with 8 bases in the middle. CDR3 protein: CASSSSENEKLFF. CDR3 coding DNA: TGTGCCAGCAGTTCCTCGGAAAATGAAAAACTGTTTTTT.

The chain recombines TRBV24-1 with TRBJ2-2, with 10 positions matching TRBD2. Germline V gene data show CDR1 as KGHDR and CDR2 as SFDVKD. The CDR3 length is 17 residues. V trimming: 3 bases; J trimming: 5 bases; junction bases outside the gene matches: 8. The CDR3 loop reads CATSDPQRGGGTGELFF. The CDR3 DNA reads TGTGCCACCAGTGATCCTCAGCGGGGGGGCGGAACCGGGGAGCTGTTTTTT.

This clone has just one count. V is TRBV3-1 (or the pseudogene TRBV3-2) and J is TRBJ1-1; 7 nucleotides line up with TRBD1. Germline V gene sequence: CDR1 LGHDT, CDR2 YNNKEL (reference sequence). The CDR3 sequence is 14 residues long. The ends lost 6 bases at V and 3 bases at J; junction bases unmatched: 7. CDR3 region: CASRPQGRDTEAFF. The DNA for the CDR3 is TGTGCCAGCAGACCACAGGGGCGGGACACTGAAGCTTTCTTT.

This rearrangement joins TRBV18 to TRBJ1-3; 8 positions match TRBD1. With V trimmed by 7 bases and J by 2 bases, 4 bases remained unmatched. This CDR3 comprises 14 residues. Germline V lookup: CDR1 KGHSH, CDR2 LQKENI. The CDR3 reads CASFPTGAGNTIYF. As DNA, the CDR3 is TGTGCCAGCTTCCCGACAGGGGCTGGAAACACCATATATTTT.

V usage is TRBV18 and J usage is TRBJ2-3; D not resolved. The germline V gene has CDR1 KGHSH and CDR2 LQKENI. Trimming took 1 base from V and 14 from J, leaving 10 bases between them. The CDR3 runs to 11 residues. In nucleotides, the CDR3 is TGTGCCAGCTCACCACGACCTGAATGGTATTTT. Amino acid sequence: CASSPRPEWYF.

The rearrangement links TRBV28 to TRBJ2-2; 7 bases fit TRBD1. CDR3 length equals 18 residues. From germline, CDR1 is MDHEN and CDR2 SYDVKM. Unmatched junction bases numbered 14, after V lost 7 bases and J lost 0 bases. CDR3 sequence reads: CASTKSSPGTANTGELFF. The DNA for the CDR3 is TGTGCCAGCACCAAAAGCTCGCCCGGGACAGCGAACACCGGGGAGCTGTTTTTT.

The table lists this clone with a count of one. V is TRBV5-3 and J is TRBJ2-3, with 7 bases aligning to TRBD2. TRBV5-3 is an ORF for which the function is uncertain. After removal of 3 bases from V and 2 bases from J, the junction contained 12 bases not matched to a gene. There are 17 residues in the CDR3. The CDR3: CARSWPWAGALTDTQYF. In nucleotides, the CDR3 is TGTGCCAGAAGCTGGCCTTGGGCGGGAGCCCTCACAGATACGCAGTATTTT.

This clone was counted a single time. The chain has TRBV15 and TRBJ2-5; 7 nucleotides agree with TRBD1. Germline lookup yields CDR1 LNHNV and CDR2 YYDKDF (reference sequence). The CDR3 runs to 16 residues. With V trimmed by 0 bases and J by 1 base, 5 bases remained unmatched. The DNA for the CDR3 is TGTGCCACCAGCAGAGAATGGGGACAGCTCCAAGAGACCCAGTACTTC. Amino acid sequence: CATSREWGQLQETQYF. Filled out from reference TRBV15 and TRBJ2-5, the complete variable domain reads DAMVIQNPRYQVTQFGKPVTLSCSQTLNHNVMYWYQQKSSQAPKLLFHYYDKDFNNEADTPDNFQSRRPNTSFCFLDIRSPGLGDTAMYLCATSREWGQLQETQYFGPGTRLLVL.

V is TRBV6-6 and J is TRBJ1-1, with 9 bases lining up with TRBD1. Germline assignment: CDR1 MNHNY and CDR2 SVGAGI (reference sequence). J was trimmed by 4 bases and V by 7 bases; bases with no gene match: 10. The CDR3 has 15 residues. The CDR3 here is CASILGTGISTEAFF. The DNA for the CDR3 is TGTGCCAGCATCTTGGGGACAGGGATCAGCACTGAAGCTTTCTTT.

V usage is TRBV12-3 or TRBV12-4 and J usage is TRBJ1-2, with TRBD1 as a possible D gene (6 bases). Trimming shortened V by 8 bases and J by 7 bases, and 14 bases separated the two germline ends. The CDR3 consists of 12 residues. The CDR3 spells CASYYREGGYTF. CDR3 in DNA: TGTGCCAGCTACTACAGGGAGGGTGGCTACACCTTC.

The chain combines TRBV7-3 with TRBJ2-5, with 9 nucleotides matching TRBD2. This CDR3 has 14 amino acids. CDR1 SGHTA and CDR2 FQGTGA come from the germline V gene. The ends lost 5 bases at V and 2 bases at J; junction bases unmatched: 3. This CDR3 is CASSPTSGQETQYF. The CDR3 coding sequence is TGTGCCAGCAGCCCGACTAGCGGACAAGAGACCCAGTACTTC.

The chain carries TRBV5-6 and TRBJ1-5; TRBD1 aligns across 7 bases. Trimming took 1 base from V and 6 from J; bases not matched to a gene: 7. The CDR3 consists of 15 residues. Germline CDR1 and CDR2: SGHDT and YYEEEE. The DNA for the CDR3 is TGTGCCAGCAGCTTGATGGGACAGAGCGGTCAGCCCCAGCATTTT. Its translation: CASSLMGQSGQPQHF.

CDR3 amino acids: CASSQERGAEAFF. For the CDR3, the DNA is TGTGCCAGCAGCCAAGAGAGGGGCGCTGAAGCTTTCTTT. The chain couples TRBV3-1 (or the pseudogene TRBV3-2) to TRBJ1-1, with TRBD1 as a possible D gene (5 bases). Germline loops: CDR1 LGHDT, CDR2 YNNKEL (reference sequence). The V end lost 0 bases, the J end lost 6 bases, and 8 bases lay between the germline ends. The CDR3 loop spans 13 amino acids.

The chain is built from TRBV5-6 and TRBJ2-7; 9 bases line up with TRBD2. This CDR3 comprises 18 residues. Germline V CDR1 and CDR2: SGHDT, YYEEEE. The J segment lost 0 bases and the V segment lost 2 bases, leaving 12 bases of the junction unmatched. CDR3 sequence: CASSFSPSGITSSYEQYF. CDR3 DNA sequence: TGTGCCAGCAGCTTTAGCCCTAGCGGGATAACGAGCTCCTACGAGCAGTACTTC.

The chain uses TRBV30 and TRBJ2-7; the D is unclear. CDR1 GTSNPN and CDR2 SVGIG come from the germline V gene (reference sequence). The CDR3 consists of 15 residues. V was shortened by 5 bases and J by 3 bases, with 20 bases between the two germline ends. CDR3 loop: CAWEDPFKTGYEQYF. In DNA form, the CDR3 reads TGTGCCTGGGAGGACCCCTTTAAAACTGGCTACGAGCAGTACTTC.

In nucleotides, the CDR3 is TGCGCCAGCACCCTCCGGGATACGCAGTATTTT. Encoded protein: CASTLRDTQYF. The chain joins TRBV5-1 to TRBJ2-3; the D is unclear. V was pared by 6 bases and J by 6 bases, with 8 bases between. The CDR3 is 11 residues long. CDR1 is SGHRS, CDR2 YFSETQ, per germline.

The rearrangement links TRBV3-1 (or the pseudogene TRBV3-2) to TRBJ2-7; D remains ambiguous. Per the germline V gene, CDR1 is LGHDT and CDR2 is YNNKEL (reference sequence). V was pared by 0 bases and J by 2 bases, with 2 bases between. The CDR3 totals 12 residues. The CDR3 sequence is CASSQEAYEQYF. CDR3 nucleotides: TGTGCCAGCAGCCAAGAGGCCTACGAGCAGTACTTC.

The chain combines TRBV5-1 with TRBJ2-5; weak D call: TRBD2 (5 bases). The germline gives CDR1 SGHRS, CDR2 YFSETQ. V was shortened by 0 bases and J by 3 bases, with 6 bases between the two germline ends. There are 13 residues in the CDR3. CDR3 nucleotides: TGCGCCAGCAGCTTGGGAGGGAAAGAGACCCAGTACTTC. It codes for CASSLGGKETQYF.

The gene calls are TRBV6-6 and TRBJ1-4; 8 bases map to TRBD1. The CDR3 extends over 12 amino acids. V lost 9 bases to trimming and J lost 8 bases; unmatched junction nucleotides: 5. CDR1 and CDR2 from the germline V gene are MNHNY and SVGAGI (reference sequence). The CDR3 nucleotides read TGTGCCAGTGACAGGGGAGGGGAAAAACTGTTTTTT. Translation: CASDRGGEKLFF.

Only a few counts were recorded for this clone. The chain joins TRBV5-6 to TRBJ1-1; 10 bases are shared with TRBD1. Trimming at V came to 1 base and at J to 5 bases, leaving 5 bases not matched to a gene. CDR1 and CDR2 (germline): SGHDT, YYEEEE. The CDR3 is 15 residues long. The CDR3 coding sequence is TGTGCCAGCAGCTTGACGGGACAGGGGCAAACTGAAGCTTTCTTT. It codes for CASSLTGQGQTEAFF.

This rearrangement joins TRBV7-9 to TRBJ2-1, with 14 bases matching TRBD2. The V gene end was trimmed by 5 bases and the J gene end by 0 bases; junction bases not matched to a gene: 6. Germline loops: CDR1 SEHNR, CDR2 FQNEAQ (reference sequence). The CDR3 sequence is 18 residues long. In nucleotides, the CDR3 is TGTGCCAGCAGCCGAGGGACTAGCGGGGGCCGCTCCTACAATGAGCAGTTCTTC. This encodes CASSRGTSGGRSYNEQFF.

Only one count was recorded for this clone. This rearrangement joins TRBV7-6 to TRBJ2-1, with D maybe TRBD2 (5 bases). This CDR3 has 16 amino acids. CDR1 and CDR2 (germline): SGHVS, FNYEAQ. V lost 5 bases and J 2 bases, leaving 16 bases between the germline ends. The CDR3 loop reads CASSRGLAATYNEQFF. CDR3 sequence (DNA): TGTGCCAGCAGCCGAGGGCTAGCTGCTACCTACAATGAGCAGTTCTTC.

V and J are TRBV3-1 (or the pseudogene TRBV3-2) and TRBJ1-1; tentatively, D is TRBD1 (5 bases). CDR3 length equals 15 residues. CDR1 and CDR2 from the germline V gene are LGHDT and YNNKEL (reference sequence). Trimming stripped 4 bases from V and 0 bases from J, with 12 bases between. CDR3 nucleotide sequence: TGTGCCAGCAGCCCCGCAGCAGGGCTGAACACTGAAGCTTTCTTT. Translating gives CASSPAAGLNTEAFF.

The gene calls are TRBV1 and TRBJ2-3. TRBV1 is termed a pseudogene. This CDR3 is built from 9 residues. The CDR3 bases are TGCACCAAAAAGGCCGGGGCGCCTTTT. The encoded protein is CTKKAGAPF.

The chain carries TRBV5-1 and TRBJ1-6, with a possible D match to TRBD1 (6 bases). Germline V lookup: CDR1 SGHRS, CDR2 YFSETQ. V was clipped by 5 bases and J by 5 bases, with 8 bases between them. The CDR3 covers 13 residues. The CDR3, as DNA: TGCGCCAGCAGGGACAGTGATAATTCACCCCTCCACTTT. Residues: CASRDSDNSPLHF.

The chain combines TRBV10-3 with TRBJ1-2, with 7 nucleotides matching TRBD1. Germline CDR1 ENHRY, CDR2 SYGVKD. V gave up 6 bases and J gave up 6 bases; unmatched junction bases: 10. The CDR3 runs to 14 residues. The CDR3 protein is CAISTDREYHGYTF. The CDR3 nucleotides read TGTGCCATCAGCACAGACAGGGAGTATCATGGCTACACCTTC.

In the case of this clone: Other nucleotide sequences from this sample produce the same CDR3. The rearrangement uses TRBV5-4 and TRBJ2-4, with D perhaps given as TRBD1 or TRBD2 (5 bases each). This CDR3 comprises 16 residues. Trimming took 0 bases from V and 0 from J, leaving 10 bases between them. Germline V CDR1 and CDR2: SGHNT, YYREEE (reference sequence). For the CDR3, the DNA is TGTGCCAGCAGCTTGGGTGGGGACCTAGCCAAAAACATTCAGTACTTC. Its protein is CASSLGGDLAKNIQYF.

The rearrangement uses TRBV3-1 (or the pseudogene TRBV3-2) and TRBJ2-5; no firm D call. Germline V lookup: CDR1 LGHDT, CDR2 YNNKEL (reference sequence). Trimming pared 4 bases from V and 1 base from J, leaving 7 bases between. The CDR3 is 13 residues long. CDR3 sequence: CASSLRGQETQYF. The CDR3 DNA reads TGTGCCAGCAGCCTCCGCGGCCAAGAGACCCAGTACTTC.

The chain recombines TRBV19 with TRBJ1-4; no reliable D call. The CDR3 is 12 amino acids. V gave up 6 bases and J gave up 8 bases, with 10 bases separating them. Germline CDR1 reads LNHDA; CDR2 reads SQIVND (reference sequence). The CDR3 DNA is TGTGCCAGTAGGACGTACCGGGAAAAACTGTTTTTT. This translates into CASRTYREKLFF.

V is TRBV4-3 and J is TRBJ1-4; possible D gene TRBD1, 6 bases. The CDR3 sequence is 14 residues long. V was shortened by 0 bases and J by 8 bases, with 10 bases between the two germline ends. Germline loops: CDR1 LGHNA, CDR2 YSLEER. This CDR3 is CASSQDSGDEKLFF. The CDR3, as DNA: TGCGCCAGCAGCCAAGATTCAGGGGACGAAAAACTGTTTTTT.